The 22 T cell receptor beta chains listed next were all sequenced from one sample in a study of T cells in Graves' hyperthyroidism and ophthalmopathy. Authors of the study amplified TCR beta CDR3 regions from RNA transcripts. HTBI primers were employed in a first-round RT-PCR of the TCR CDR3. TCRdb re-derived calls from the multiplex PCR reads in MiXCR, one entry per CDR3 protein. The data contain 300,000 to 400,000 distinct CDR3 sequences, 15% to 20% of them seen just once; the ten biggest clones take up about half. Sequenced material: blood. The receptors were gathered from a woman aged 45-65 years with Graves' hyperthyroidism.

This clonotype was counted only a few times. The chain is built from TRBV5-8 and TRBJ1-1; D is unresolved. The V end was cut by 0 bases, the J end by 4 bases, with 10 bases between. This CDR3 spans 14 amino acids. CDR1 is SGHTS and CDR2 is YDEGEE in the germline V gene. CDR3 sequence (DNA): TGTGCCAGCAGCTTGGACCCCCCCCCCACTGAAGCTTTCTTT. The encoded protein is CASSLDPPPTEAFF.

This clonotype was found a few times. Here the CDR3 reads CASSLFRRSQETQYF. DNA of the CDR3: TGTGCCAGCAGCTTATTCAGAAGGAGTCAAGAGACCCAGTACTTC. This chain uses TRBV7-3 with TRBJ2-5; D not certain. The germline V gene has CDR1 SGHTA and CDR2 FQGTGA. Trimming shortened V by 2 bases and J by 2 bases, and 12 bases separated the two germline ends. The CDR3 totals 15 residues.

This clonotype appeared a single time. CDR3 bases: TGTGCCAGCAGCTTCGGCGGGAGTCCGGGAGATACGCAGTATTTT. Translating it yields CASSFGGSPGDTQYF. The V call is TRBV7-2, the J call TRBJ2-3; 7 bases fit TRBD2. V was clipped by 3 bases and J by 5 bases; unmatched bases: 8. This CDR3 spans 15 amino acids. Germline loops: CDR1 SGHTA, CDR2 FQGNSA.

The sample holds many counts of this clonotype. This chain links TRBV12-3 or TRBV12-4 with TRBJ1-1; 7 nucleotides agree with TRBD1. Trimming removed 5 bases from V and 1 base from J; junction bases left unmatched: 7. This CDR3 spans 15 amino acids. The CDR3 spells CASSTRQGWNTEAFF. CDR3 sequence (DNA): TGTGCCAGCAGTACAAGACAGGGCTGGAACACTGAAGCTTTCTTT.

This clonotype was counted between two and nine times. V and J are TRBV4-1 and TRBJ1-5; possible D gene TRBD1, 6 bases. The CDR3 consists of 18 residues. Germline CDR1 MGHRA, CDR2 YSYEKL. V dropped 0 bases and J dropped 0 bases, with 15 bases sitting between them. The CDR3 DNA reads TGCGCCAGCAGCCAAGATAGTGGACAGACATATAGCAATCAGCCCCAGCATTTT. This translates into CASSQDSGQTYSNQPQHF.

On this clonotype: A much larger clone sits a single nucleotide away, making a read error possible. V gene TRBV7-9 combines with J gene TRBJ2-7; D unresolved. CDR3 length: 13 residues. The ends were cut back, 1 base at V and 6 bases at J, with 10 bases in the middle. CDR1 and CDR2 from the germline V gene are SEHNR and FQNEAQ (reference sequence). In DNA, the CDR3 is TGTGCCAGCAGCTTAGAGAGTTGGGCCGAGCAGTACTTC. Its translation is CASSLESWAEQYF.

This clonotype turned up a few times. The gene calls are TRBV5-6 and TRBJ2-1; TRBD2 matches at 9 bases. V lost 6 bases to trimming and J lost 10 bases; unmatched junction nucleotides: 8. The CDR3 runs 13 residues. Germline assignment: CDR1 SGHDT and CDR2 YYEEEE. Here the CDR3 DNA reads TGTGCCAGCATGAGTCTAGCGGGGAGGGAGCAGTTCTTC. This codes for CASMSLAGREQFF. Variable domain in full (rest from reference TRBV5-6 and TRBJ2-1): DAGVTQSPTHLIKTRGQQVTLRCSPKSGHDTVSWYQQALGQGPQFIFQYYEEEERQRGNFPDRFSGHQFPNYSSELNVNALLLGDSALYLCASMSLAGREQFFGPGTRLTVL.

This clonotype was picked up many times. The V and J genes are TRBV5-1 and TRBJ2-3, with 13 bases lining up with TRBD2. After removal of 5 bases from V and 4 bases from J, the junction contained 1 base not matched to a gene. CDR1 is SGHRS, CDR2 YFSETQ, per germline. The CDR3 has 14 residues. The CDR3 DNA follows: TGCGCCAGCAGAGGACTAGCGGGGGCAGATACGCAGTATTTT. It encodes CASRGLAGADTQYF.

This clonotype has more than one count but fewer than ten. This sequence joins TRBV6-1 and TRBJ1-2; D remains unclear. The germline V gene encodes CDR1 MNHNS and CDR2 SASEGT. Deletions cut 6 bases from V and 2 bases from J, with 16 bases between. This CDR3 has 15 amino acids. DNA for the CDR3: TGTGCCAGCAGGATCGCCGGGATCACCAACTATGGCTACACCTTC. The encoded protein is CASRIAGITNYGYTF.

Ten or more counts support this clonotype. The CDR3 sequence is CACQGTSGGYTGELFF. CDR3 nucleotides: TGTGCCTGCCAAGGGACTAGCGGGGGATACACCGGGGAGCTGTTTTTT. The J gene is TRBJ2-2, the V gene TRBV30, with TRBD2 identical over 14 bases. Germline lookup yields CDR1 GTSNPN and CDR2 SVGIG (reference sequence). The CDR3 length is 16 residues. With 6 bases clipped from V and 3 bases from J, the junction kept 6 bases outside the gene matches.

This clonotype has only a few counts. The chain couples TRBV6-2 or TRBV6-3 to TRBJ1-5; D not resolved. The ends were cut back, 7 bases at V and 0 bases at J, with 7 bases in the middle. In germline, CDR1 is MNHEY, CDR2 SVGEGT. The CDR3 sequence is 13 residues long. The CDR3 DNA reads as TGTGCCAGCACCGACCATAGCAATCAGCCCCAGCATTTT. Encoded protein: CASTDHSNQPQHF.

There are a few counts of this clonotype. The chain links TRBV12-3 or TRBV12-4 to TRBJ2-4; weak D call: TRBD2 (6 bases). The CDR3 totals 17 residues. Trimming removed 5 bases from V and 0 bases from J, with 17 bases in between. The CDR3 reads CASSPRLDPLAKNIQYF. The CDR3, as DNA: TGTGCCAGCAGTCCGAGACTAGACCCCTTAGCCAAAAACATTCAGTACTTC.

The chain uses TRBV7-2 and TRBJ2-1; 8 bases are a match to TRBD2. V shed 2 bases, J shed 5 bases, and the junction held 5 bases outside the gene matches. The germline V gene encodes CDR1 SGHTA and CDR2 FQGNSA. The CDR3 is made up of 15 amino acids. In DNA, the CDR3 is TGTGCCAGCAGCTTATGGAGCGGGAGTAACAATGAGCAGTTCTTC. Encoded protein: CASSLWSGSNNEQFF.

This clonotype was picked up a small number of times. V is TRBV11-2 and J is TRBJ1-5; tentatively, D is TRBD1 (5 bases). V lost 5 bases, J lost 5 bases, and 16 bases lay in between. This CDR3 has 15 amino acids. Germline-derived CDR1 and CDR2 are SGHAT and FQNNGV. The CDR3 is CASSPEAGGDQPQHF. The CDR3 DNA sequence: TGTGCCAGCAGCCCCGAAGCGGGGGGAGATCAGCCCCAGCATTTT.

There are many counts of this clonotype. The J gene is TRBJ2-3, the V gene TRBV28, with D tentatively TRBD2 (6 bases). The CDR3 runs to 15 residues. Per the germline V gene, CDR1 is MDHEN and CDR2 is SYDVKM. Trimming stripped 6 bases from V and 6 bases from J, with 19 bases between. CDR3 in amino acids: CASRAVLALGDTQYF. The CDR3 nucleotides are TGTGCCAGCAGAGCCGTACTAGCTTTGGGCGATACGCAGTATTTT.

The chain combines TRBV28 with TRBJ2-1; 10 nucleotides align to TRBD2. The length of the CDR3 is 14 residues. Germline CDR1 reads MDHEN; CDR2 reads SYDVKM. V gave up 6 bases and J gave up 6 bases; unmatched junction bases: 5. The CDR3 nucleotides are TGTGCCAGCAGCCTAGCGGGAGCCGCCAATGAGCAGTTCTTC. It translates to CASSLAGAANEQFF.

This clonotype was seen only a few times. V usage is TRBV10-3 and J usage is TRBJ2-1; 8 nucleotides agree with TRBD2. Germline loops: CDR1 ENHRY, CDR2 SYGVKD. J gave up 4 bases and V 5 bases, and 1 base lay outside the gene matches. The CDR3 extends over 13 amino acids. This CDR3 reads CAISPSGYNEQFF. DNA of the CDR3: TGTGCCATCAGTCCTAGCGGGTACAATGAGCAGTTCTTC.

This clonotype was seen ten or more times. The rearrangement joins TRBV4-1 to TRBJ1-5; D is perhaps TRBD1 (6 bases). The CDR3 extends over 16 amino acids. From germline, CDR1 is MGHRA and CDR2 YSYEKL. Trimming removed 4 bases at V and 4 bases at J, with 17 bases between. In nucleotides, the CDR3 is TGCGCCAGCAGCCTGGAGCTGACAGGCGCAAATCAGCCCCAGCATTTT. It encodes CASSLELTGANQPQHF.

A remark on this clonotype: A much larger clone is a single base away; this may be a read error. This chain connects TRBV6-9 to TRBJ2-7, with 7 bases matching TRBD2. The DNA end is more similar to TRBJ2-1, so the J call may be wrong. CDR1 is MNHGY, CDR2 SVAAGI, per germline. The CDR3 is made up of 13 amino acids. The CDR3 DNA sequence: TGTGCCAGCAGTTACGGGGAGGGCTACGAGCAGTTCTTC. Translating gives CASSYGEGYEQFF.

Ten or more counts support this clonotype. The chain recombines TRBV5-1 with TRBJ2-3; possibly TRBD1 for D (5 bases). CDR3 length equals 16 residues. Germline V lookup: CDR1 SGHRS, CDR2 YFSETQ. Trimming took off 0 bases at V and 3 bases at J, with 14 bases between the two ends. This chain's CDR3 is CASSLAAGLGTDTQYF. In DNA form, the CDR3 reads TGCGCCAGCAGCTTGGCCGCAGGGTTGGGTACAGATACGCAGTATTTT.

This clonotype was recorded many times. The chain combines TRBV11-2 with TRBJ1-4; D gene ambiguous. This CDR3 contains 15 residues. V lost 0 bases and J 5 bases, leaving 10 bases between the germline ends. Germline V gene sequence: CDR1 SGHAT, CDR2 FQNNGV. This CDR3 is CASSLEPALNEKLFF. DNA for the CDR3: TGTGCCAGCAGCTTAGAACCAGCCTTGAATGAAAAACTGTTTTTT.

This clonotype was seen only a few times. The chain joins TRBV27 to TRBJ1-2, with TRBD1 matching 7 bases. After removal of 5 bases from V and 3 bases from J, the junction contained 6 bases not matched to a gene. The CDR3 has 14 residues. Germline assignment: CDR1 MNHEY and CDR2 SMNVEV (reference sequence). The CDR3 coding sequence is TGTGCCAGCAGTCGCAACAGGGGCGACTATGGCTACACCTTC. This codes for CASSRNRGDYGYTF.